This TCR beta chain was profiled in a study of blood T cell repertoires in COVID-19. Per germline, CDR1 SNHLY and CDR2 FYNNEI. V lost 0 bases and J lost 2, with 14 bases in between. The CDR3 has 17 residues. This table comes from immunoSEQ multiplex PCR, and its TCRdb copy is limited to in-frame clones, with some not included. The sample yields about 480,000 clones, nearly 90% seen once. Which cohort a participant joined came from the clinical history participants gave. V is TRBV2 and J is TRBJ1-5; D remains unclear. Sample: PBMCs or T cells enriched from blood (not recorded which). The clonotype comes from a woman aged 18-29 years with acute COVID-19. CDR3 DNA: TGTGCCAGCAGTGAAGCAGGTGACTCGATGGGCAATCAGCCCCAGCATTTT. It encodes CASSEAGDSMGNQPQHF.